What follows are 29 T cell receptor beta chains derived from one specimen sequenced in a study of blood T cell repertoires in COVID-19. The data were produced by immunoSEQ multiplex PCR, yet TCRdb's version contains in-frame clones alone and is incomplete. The sample carries 150,000 to 200,000 clones, about nine tenths recorded once. The sequenced sample consisted of PBMCs or T cells enriched from blood (not recorded which). The source is a woman aged 18-29 years who had recovered from COVID-19.

The chain links TRBV7-2 to TRBJ2-7; D uncertain. Trimming removed 3 bases from V and 4 bases from J, with 13 bases in between. The germline V gene has CDR1 SGHTA and CDR2 FQGNSA. This CDR3 has 14 residues. The CDR3 sequence: CASSLPGGAYEQYF. In DNA, the CDR3 is TGTGCCAGCAGCTTGCCTGGCGGAGCGTACGAGCAGTACTTC.

A word on this clone: Relative to the germline gene, one junction end is altered; a read error may explain this. This chain connects TRBV27 to TRBJ1-1; no reliable D call. CDR3 length: 14 residues. Per germline, CDR1 MNHEY and CDR2 SMNVEV (reference sequence). The CDR3 spells CASILVGSRTEAFF. CDR3 bases: TGTGCCAGCATTTTAGTAGGGAGTCGCACTGAAGCTTTCTTT.

The J gene is TRBJ2-3, the V gene TRBV7-9; D might be TRBD1 (5 bases). Germline V gene lookup returns CDR1 SEHNR and CDR2 FQNEAQ (reference sequence). This CDR3 region has 12 residues. V lost 3 bases and J lost 9, with 10 bases in between. The CDR3 is CASSFAGYTQYF. In DNA, the CDR3 is TGTGCCAGCAGCTTTGCAGGGTACACGCAGTATTTT.

This clone was counted a single time. The chain recombines TRBV29-1 with TRBJ1-5, with 9 bases fitting TRBD1. Germline loops: CDR1 SQVTM, CDR2 ANQGSEA. The CDR3 extends over 18 amino acids. The V and J ends lost 8 bases and 0 bases, in that order; junction bases with no gene match: 17. The CDR3 here is CSTITGTGLFYSNQPQHF. DNA of the CDR3: TGCAGCACTATAACCGGGACAGGGCTTTTTTATAGCAATCAGCCCCAGCATTTT.

The V call is TRBV7-9, the J call TRBJ1-5, with 10 bases matching TRBD1. CDR1 and CDR2 from the germline V gene are SEHNR and FQNEAQ (reference sequence). This CDR3 is 15 amino acids long. V was pared by 5 bases and J by 3 bases, with 4 bases of the junction left unmatched. In DNA, the CDR3 is TGTGCCAGCAGCCTGGGACAGGGGAACAATCAGCCCCAGCATTTT. This gives the protein CASSLGQGNNQPQHF. The whole variable domain, filled in from reference TRBV7-9 and TRBJ1-5, reads DTGVSQNPRHKITKRGQNVTFRCDPISEHNRLYWYRQTLGQGPEFLTYFQNEAQLEKSRLLSDRFSAERPKGSFSTLEIQRTEQGDSAMYLCASSLGQGNNQPQHFGDGTRLSIL.

The chain uses TRBV5-1 and TRBJ2-7, with D tentatively TRBD2 (6 bases). V was trimmed by 2 bases and J by 0 bases, leaving 15 bases between them. Germline lookup yields CDR1 SGHRS and CDR2 YFSETQ. The CDR3 loop spans 16 amino acids. CDR3 region: CASSFNGGFPSYEQYF. As DNA, the CDR3 is TGCGCCAGCAGCTTCAATGGGGGGTTCCCCTCCTACGAGCAGTACTTC.

This clone was counted once. The chain couples TRBV5-8 to TRBJ2-3; 7 bases fit TRBD2. With V trimmed by 1 base and J by 4 bases, 6 bases remained unmatched. The CDR3 has 15 amino acids. Germline V CDR1 and CDR2: SGHTS, YDEGEE. Written as DNA, the CDR3 is TGTGCCAGCAGCTTGTTGGGTGGGGGGGCAGATACGCAGTATTTT. Encoded protein: CASSLLGGGADTQYF. Supplemented by reference TRBV5-8 and TRBJ2-3, the full variable domain reads EAGVTQSPTHLIKTRGQQATLRCSPISGHTSVYWYQQALGLGLQFLLWYDEGEERNRGNFPPRFSGRQFPNYSSELNVNALELEDSALYLCASSLLGGGADTQYFGPGTRLTVL.

The chain carries TRBV20-1 and TRBJ1-2; tentatively, D is TRBD1 (5 bases). Germline V gene lookup returns CDR1 DFQATT and CDR2 SNEGSKA (reference sequence). There are 10 residues in the CDR3. Here the CDR3 reads CIVGDYGYTF. The CDR3 region has the DNA TGCATAGTAGGGGACTATGGCTACACCTTC.

The chain is built from TRBV7-8 and TRBJ1-1; TRBD1 matches at 7 bases. Germline lookup yields CDR1 SGHVS and CDR2 FQNEAQ. This CDR3 spans 15 amino acids. The junction had 5 bases not matched to a gene; V was cut back by 4 bases and J by 0 bases. The DNA for the CDR3 is TGTGCCAGCAGCTCCGCGGGACAGCTGAACACTGAAGCTTTCTTT. It codes for CASSSAGQLNTEAFF. The whole variable domain, remainder taken from reference TRBV7-8 and TRBJ1-1, is GAGVSQSPRYKVAKRGQDVALRCDPISGHVSLFWYQQALGQGPEFLTYFQNEAQLDKSGLPSDRFFAERPEGSVSTLKIQRTQQEDSAVYLCASSSAGQLNTEAFFGQGTRLTVV.

The chain joins TRBV7-9 to TRBJ2-3; D might be TRBD2 (6 bases). Trimming removed 5 bases from V and 1 base from J, with 16 bases in between. The CDR3 runs to 16 residues. From germline, CDR1 is SEHNR and CDR2 FQNEAQ (reference sequence). The CDR3 nucleotides are TGTGCCAGCAGCCTAAGCCGAGGCGGGGGCACAGATACGCAGTATTTT. It translates to CASSLSRGGGTDTQYF. The full variable domain, completed using reference TRBV7-9 and TRBJ2-3, is DTGVSQNPRHKITKRGQNVTFRCDPISEHNRLYWYRQTLGQGPEFLTYFQNEAQLEKSRLLSDRFSAERPKGSFSTLEIQRTEQGDSAMYLCASSLSRGGGTDTQYFGPGTRLTVL.

V usage is TRBV6-5 and J usage is TRBJ2-7, with D possibly being TRBD1 (6 bases). Between the trimmed V and J ends, which lost 7 bases and 4 bases, there was a span of 20 bases. This CDR3 is 15 amino acids long. Germline V lookup: CDR1 MNHEY, CDR2 SVGAGI. The CDR3 region is CASTKTGGGYYEQYF. CDR3 sequence (DNA): TGTGCCAGCACCAAGACAGGAGGTGGCTATTACGAGCAGTACTTC.

The CDR3 DNA is TGTGCCAGCATTTCAGGGGGCATCGGAAACACCATATATTTT. As protein: CASISGGIGNTIYF. The genes are TRBV7-2 and TRBJ1-3; TRBD1 matches 8 bases. CDR3 length: 14 residues. Trimming took 7 bases from V and 4 from J; bases not matched to a gene: 6. The germline V gene has CDR1 SGHTA and CDR2 FQGNSA. Full variable domain (remainder filled in from reference TRBV7-2 and TRBJ1-3): GAGVSQSPSNKVTEKGKDVELRCDPISGHTALYWYRQSLGQGLEFLIYFQGNSAPDKSGLPSDRFSAERTGGSVSTLTIQRTQQEDSAVYLCASISGGIGNTIYFGEGSWLTVV.

The rearrangement joins TRBV28 to TRBJ1-1, with no clear D. V lost 10 bases and J 7 bases, leaving 16 bases between the germline ends. Germline lookup yields CDR1 MDHEN and CDR2 SYDVKM. The CDR3 extends over 12 amino acids. As DNA, the CDR3 is TGTGCCACACTCGAACGGGAGGTTGAAGCTTTCTTT. Translating gives CATLEREVEAFF.

The rearrangement uses TRBV28 and TRBJ1-3; no clear D. Trimming took off 5 bases at V and 0 bases at J, with 14 bases between the two ends. The CDR3 has 16 amino acids. Germline CDR1 MDHEN, CDR2 SYDVKM. For the CDR3, the DNA is TGTGCCAGCAGTGACACTGACGGCGTCTCTGGAAACACCATATATTTT. Amino acids: CASSDTDGVSGNTIYF.

The chain links TRBV6-5 to TRBJ2-1; 10 positions agree with TRBD2. Per the germline V gene, CDR1 is MNHEY and CDR2 is SVGAGI. The CDR3 extends over 16 amino acids. Trimming at V came to 0 bases and at J to 4 bases, leaving 3 bases not matched to a gene. The CDR3 is CASSYSSSGGYNEQFF. As DNA, the CDR3 is TGTGCCAGCAGTTACTCGAGTAGCGGGGGGTACAATGAGCAGTTCTTC.

This sequence joins TRBV5-1 and TRBJ1-4, with a tentative D call TRBD1 (6 bases). The CDR3 extends over 15 amino acids. V was trimmed by 4 bases and J by 4 bases, leaving 14 bases between them. Germline CDR1 and CDR2: SGHRS and YFSETQ. The CDR3 sequence is CASSASDSLNEKLFF. The CDR3 DNA reads TGCGCCAGCAGCGCATCGGACAGCCTTAATGAAAAACTGTTTTTT.

The CDR3 nucleotides are TGTGCCAGTAGTCCCACAGGGGCGATCACTGAAGCTTTCTTT. Translated, it gives CASSPTGAITEAFF. V and J are TRBV19 and TRBJ1-1; 7 bases are shared with TRBD1. In germline, CDR1 is LNHDA, CDR2 SQIVND (reference sequence). V lost 5 bases to trimming and J lost 4 bases; unmatched junction nucleotides: 7. The CDR3 totals 14 residues.

The DNA of the CDR3 is TGCGCCAGCAGCCCCGGGCCGGGGTTCGACAACAATGAGCAGTTCTTC. Translated: CASSPGPGFDNNEQFF. The V gene is TRBV4-3, the J gene TRBJ2-1; perhaps TRBD2 as D (5 bases). The CDR3 is 16 residues long. CDR1 is LGHNA, CDR2 YSLEER, per germline. V lost 4 bases and J lost 5, with 18 bases in between.

V usage is TRBV28 and J usage is TRBJ2-4; 9 bases are shared with TRBD1. CDR1 and CDR2 from the germline V gene are MDHEN and SYDVKM. This CDR3 has 14 amino acids. With V trimmed by 5 bases and J by 5 bases, 4 bases remained unmatched. CDR3 sequence (DNA): TGTGCCAGCAGTCCCCGGGACAGGGAAAACATTCAGTACTTC. Translating it yields CASSPRDRENIQYF.

This chain links TRBV3-1 (or the pseudogene TRBV3-2) with TRBJ2-7, with 9 bases aligning to TRBD2. In germline, CDR1 is LGHDT, CDR2 YNNKEL (reference sequence). The trim removed 0 bases at V and 5 bases at J, leaving 5 bases unmatched. This CDR3 has 15 amino acids. CDR3 bases: TGTGCCAGCAGCCAAGATTTCGCGGGAGGGGACGAGCAGTACTTC. Its translation: CASSQDFAGGDEQYF.

CDR3 DNA: TGCGCCAGCAGCCGTCGGACAGAAGAGACCCAGTACTTC. This encodes CASSRRTEETQYF. This sequence joins TRBV10-1 and TRBJ2-5; possible D gene TRBD1, 6 bases. The germline V gene has CDR1 WNHNN and CDR2 SYGVQD (reference sequence). CDR3 length: 13 amino acids. With 6 bases removed from V and 3 bases from J, the gap between germline ends came to 11 bases.

The chain joins TRBV4-2 to TRBJ2-7; 9 positions match TRBD1. There are 15 residues in the CDR3. Unmatched junction bases numbered 12, after V lost 7 bases and J lost 5 bases. Germline CDR1 and CDR2: LGHNA and YNFKEQ. Written as DNA, the CDR3 is TGTGCCAGCACCTCGACCGGGACAGGGAGAAACGAGCAGTACTTC. Amino acids: CASTSTGTGRNEQYF.

This rearrangement joins TRBV19 to TRBJ2-7, with TRBD2 matching over 7 bases. CDR3 length equals 14 residues. The trim removed 5 bases at V and 3 bases at J, leaving 7 bases unmatched. CDR1 and CDR2 from the germline V gene are LNHDA and SQIVND (reference sequence). DNA of the CDR3: TGTGCCAGTAGTGTGGGACCGGGAGGCTACGAGCAGTACTTC. Translating gives CASSVGPGGYEQYF.

This clone was counted a single time. V and J are TRBV7-6 and TRBJ2-5; 7 nucleotides align to TRBD1. Germline V gene sequence: CDR1 SGHVS, CDR2 FNYEAQ. V gave up 3 bases and J gave up 4 bases; unmatched junction bases: 11. This CDR3 has 16 amino acids. The chain's CDR3 is CASSFQTGDWVETQYF. The CDR3, as DNA: TGTGCCAGCAGCTTTCAAACAGGGGATTGGGTAGAGACCCAGTACTTC.

This chain uses TRBV19 with TRBJ1-4, with 7 bases aligning to TRBD1. The CDR3 covers 14 residues. Germline V gives CDR1 LNHDA, CDR2 SQIVND (reference sequence). With V trimmed by 5 bases and J by 5 bases, 5 bases remained unmatched. DNA of the CDR3: TGTGCCAGTAGTGCCGGGACAGTAAATGAAAAACTGTTTTTT. Translation gives CASSAGTVNEKLFF.

V usage is TRBV7-2 and J usage is TRBJ2-2; 8 positions agree with TRBD1. V lost 6 bases, J lost 1 base, and 4 bases stayed unmatched. Germline V lookup: CDR1 SGHTA, CDR2 FQGNSA. The CDR3 has 15 residues. CDR3 region: CASRPGTGNTGELFF. The CDR3 DNA reads TGTGCCAGCAGACCCGGGACAGGGAACACCGGGGAGCTGTTTTTT. The whole variable domain, filled in from reference TRBV7-2 and TRBJ2-2, reads GAGVSQSPSNKVTEKGKDVELRCDPISGHTALYWYRQSLGQGLEFLIYFQGNSAPDKSGLPSDRFSAERTGGSVSTLTIQRTQQEDSAVYLCASRPGTGNTGELFFGEGSRLTVL.

The chain uses TRBV9 and TRBJ2-1; 9 bases are shared with TRBD2. CDR1 SGDLS and CDR2 YYNGEE come from the germline V gene. The CDR3 totals 17 residues. J was trimmed by 0 bases and V by 3 bases; bases with no gene match: 7. CDR3 sequence reads: CASSGGSSGSSYNEQFF. In DNA form, the CDR3 reads TGTGCCAGCAGCGGAGGCAGTAGCGGGAGCTCCTACAATGAGCAGTTCTTC.

This clone was observed a few times. This chain links TRBV19 with TRBJ2-7; D is perhaps TRBD2 (7 bases). Trimming took 9 bases from V and 3 from J, leaving 18 bases between them. The length of the CDR3 is 14 residues. Germline CDR1 LNHDA, CDR2 SQIVND (reference sequence). The CDR3, as DNA: TGTGCCAGCTCCCCGACTAGGGGGGGCTACGAGCAGTACTTC. It specifies CASSPTRGGYEQYF.

This chain joins TRBV30 and TRBJ1-2; TRBD1 matches 7 bases. V dropped 2 bases and J dropped 7; count of bases not matched to a gene: 4. Germline assignment: CDR1 GTSNPN and CDR2 SVGIG (reference sequence). The CDR3 totals 12 residues. The CDR3 spells CAWSYRGGGYTF. The CDR3 coding sequence is TGTGCCTGGAGTTACAGGGGAGGTGGCTACACCTTC. Supplemented by reference TRBV30 and TRBJ1-2, the full variable domain reads SQTIHQWPATLVQPVGSPLSLECTVEGTSNPNLYWYRQAAGRGLQLLFYSVGIGQISSEVPQNLSASRPQDRQFILSSKKLLLSDSGFYLCAWSYRGGGYTFGSGTRLTVV.